This entry concerns a single T cell receptor (beta chain). The data originate from a study of blood T cell repertoires in COVID-19. About the research overall: T cells, B-cell-depleted T cells, or PBMCs provided the cDNA or gDNA that served as material.

Assay used: immunoSEQ multiplex PCR; TCRdb lists only in-frame clones, some missing. In the table there are roughly 180,000 clones, almost 85% of which are singletons. The CDR3 covers 15 residues. The J segment lost 4 bases and the V segment lost 0 bases, leaving 2 bases of the junction unmatched. Germline values: CDR1 LGHNA, CDR2 YNFKEQ. The specimen sequenced was peripheral blood. The TCR comes from a man aged 35 to 55 who had recovered from COVID-19. This sequence joins TRBV4-2 and TRBJ1-4, with 7 bases aligning to TRBD1. CDR3 sequence: CASSQEGQFNEKLFF. The CDR3 coding sequence is TGTGCCAGCAGCCAAGAGGGACAGTTTAATGAAAAACTGTTTTTT.